The present T cell receptor beta chain was sequenced within a study of cytomegalovirus exposure and HLA in healthy donors. Study-level background: As released early, the data held roughly 85 million unique TCRs from HLA-typed donors. Whole-study findings and limits: A likely sequencing artifact accounted for one observed cluster of highly shared sequence variants. Apart from CMV serostatus, no immune exposure information was available.

As to this clone: Antigen: not known.

The PCR contained 60 Vbeta and 13 Jbeta primers. How the authors handled the data: As a later analysis found, there were 60 million to 90 million unique TCR beta chains, of which 8.5 million to 13 million were shared. TCRdb keeps only in-frame clones here, not all; method: immunoSEQ multiplex PCR. V, J and clone size were drawn from that table, and D and trimming were deduced from the DNA. The sample includes 100,000 to 150,000 clones, roughly four fifths of them seen just once. The clonotype comes from a woman aged 55-69 years in good health and CMV-seronegative. Sequences were obtained from PBMCs.

In DNA, the CDR3 is TGTGCCAGCAGTGGGATACAGGGAGTGGCCCGCAATGAGCAGTTCTTC. It yields the protein CASSGIQGVARNEQFF. The genes are TRBV6-1 and TRBJ2-1; D may be TRBD1 (6 bases). The CDR3 contains 16 residues. From germline, CDR1 is MNHNS and CDR2 SASEGT. V was cut by 4 bases and J by 6 bases, with 19 bases left in between.